This T cell receptor (beta chain) was documented in a study of T-cell memory formation after mild COVID-19. Study results and caveats: Pre-infection memory contained some responding clones, which suggested that cross-reactive memory had joined. The main location of contracting CD4+ clones was CM and EM, and that of contracting CD8+ clones was EMRA. Balance between CD4 and CD8 was seen in clones contracting day 15 to 85, and a CD4+ lean was seen in later expanders.

MiXCR, run by TCRdb on the 5' RACE reads, gives a single entry per CDR3 protein. The sample has about 340,000 distinct CDR3 sequences; approximately 13% are singletons. This clonotype was observed a few times. Its cognate antigen is unknown. V lost 1 base, J lost 4 bases, and 21 bases stayed unmatched. The germline CDR1 and CDR2 sequences are LGHNA and YSLEER. The CDR3 runs 20 residues. The chain couples TRBV4-3 to TRBJ1-1; 7 bases are a match to TRBD1. The TCR was taken from a man younger than 35 who had mild COVID-19 (a few samples of this study predate the infection). Cell type and time point are not known. The specimen sequenced was PBMCs or a T cell subset sorted from them (not recorded which). The CDR3 nucleotides are TGCGCCAGCAGCCAAGTGCTGGAGTACGAAACAGGGGAGGTATGCACTGAAGCTTTCTTT. Amino acids: CASSQVLEYETGEVCTEAFF.